This T cell receptor beta chain is from a study of T cells of healthy individuals. Germline CDR1 MNHEY, CDR2 SVGAGI. The V and J ends lost 5 bases and 0 bases, in that order; junction bases with no gene match: 15. This CDR3 has 19 amino acids. TCRdb fed the 5' RACE reads into MiXCR, producing one record per CDR3 protein. The sample has 85,000 to 100,000 distinct CDR3 sequences, 17% seen once. The genes are TRBV6-5 and TRBJ1-3; 8 bases map to TRBD1. The TCR comes from a human donor in good health. The CDR3 bases are TGTGCCAGCAGTCCTGGCCGGTATCCCGGGACAGGCTCTGGAAACACCATATATTTT. Encoded protein: CASSPGRYPGTGSGNTIYF.